One T cell receptor (beta chain) is described in this entry. No antigen is known for it. Some clones are missing from TCRdb's copy, which holds only in-frame ones; the method was immunoSEQ multiplex PCR. The table records 69,000 or so clones, 87% of them present only once. V was clipped by 6 bases and J by 3 bases, with 20 bases between them. Germline-derived CDR1 and CDR2 are MNHEY and SMNVEV (reference sequence). The CDR3 runs to 16 residues. This specimen belongs to a study of T cell responses to AZD1222 COVID-19 vaccine. The study's findings and limits: Among the donors, most were white British and more were female, and clonal diversity was possibly underestimated. Without day 14 samples, only post-peak T cell repertoires were studied.

The receptor comes from an adult who received the AZD1222 COVID-19 vaccine. The sequenced sample was peripheral blood, obtained 28 days after the second AZD1222 dose. The J gene is TRBJ1-2, the V gene TRBV27; D might be TRBD1 (6 bases). This CDR3 reads CASSAYSSRGDYGYTF. In DNA form, the CDR3 reads TGTGCCAGCAGCGCCTACTCTAGCAGGGGAGACTATGGCTACACCTTC.